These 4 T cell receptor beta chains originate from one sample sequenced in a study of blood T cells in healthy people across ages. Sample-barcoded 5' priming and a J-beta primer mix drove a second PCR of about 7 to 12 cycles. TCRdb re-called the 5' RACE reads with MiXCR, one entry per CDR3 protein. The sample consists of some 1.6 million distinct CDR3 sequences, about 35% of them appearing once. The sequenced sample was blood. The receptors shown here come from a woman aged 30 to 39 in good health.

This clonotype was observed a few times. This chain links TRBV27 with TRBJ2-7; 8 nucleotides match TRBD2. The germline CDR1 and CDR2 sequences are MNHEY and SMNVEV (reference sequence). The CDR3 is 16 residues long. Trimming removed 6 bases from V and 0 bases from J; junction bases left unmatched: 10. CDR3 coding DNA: TGTGCCAGCAGGCGGCAAATAGCGGGGAGCTCCTACGAGCAGTACTTC. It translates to CASRRQIAGSSYEQYF.

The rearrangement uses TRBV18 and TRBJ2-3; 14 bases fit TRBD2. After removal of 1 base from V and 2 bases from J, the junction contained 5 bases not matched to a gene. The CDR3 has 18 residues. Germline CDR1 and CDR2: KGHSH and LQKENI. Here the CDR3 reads CASSPRTSGGYSTDTQYF. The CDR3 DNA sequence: TGTGCCAGCTCACCACGGACTAGCGGGGGGTATTCCACAGATACGCAGTATTTT. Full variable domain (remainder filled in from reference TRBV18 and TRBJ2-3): NAGVMQNPRHLVRRRGQEARLRCSPMKGHSHVYWYRQLPEEGLKFMVYLQKENIIDESGMPKERFSAEFPKEGPSILRIQQVVRGDSAAYFCASSPRTSGGYSTDTQYFGPGTRLTVL.

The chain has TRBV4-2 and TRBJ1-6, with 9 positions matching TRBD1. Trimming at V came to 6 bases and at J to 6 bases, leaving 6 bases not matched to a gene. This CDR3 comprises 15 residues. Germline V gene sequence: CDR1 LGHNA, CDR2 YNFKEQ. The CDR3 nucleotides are TGTGCCAGCAGAGGAGGGACAGGGACTAATTCACCCCTCCACTTT. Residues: CASRGGTGTNSPLHF.

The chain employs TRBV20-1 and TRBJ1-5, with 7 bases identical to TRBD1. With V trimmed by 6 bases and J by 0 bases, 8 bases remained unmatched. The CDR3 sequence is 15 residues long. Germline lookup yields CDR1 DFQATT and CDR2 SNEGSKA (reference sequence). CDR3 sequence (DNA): TGCAGTGCGGCGACAGGGAAGAATAGCAATCAGCCCCAGCATTTT. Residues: CSAATGKNSNQPQHF.